The 17 T cell receptor beta chains presented below share a single source sample, sequenced in a study of beta chain features in type 1 diabetes. cDNA synthesis used the whole RNA isolate, giving expressed TCRB sequences. The table came from immunoSEQ multiplex PCR; TCRdb's copy has only in-frame clones and leaves some out. Among 680,000 or so clones listed, about 16% were seen once. Sequencing was done on a sample of naive CD4+ T cells from blood. The source is a man between 18 and 29 years old in good health.

This clone was counted only a few times. V usage is TRBV18 and J usage is TRBJ2-7; unclear D gene. CDR1 KGHSH and CDR2 LQKENI come from the germline V gene. There are 14 residues in the CDR3. V was trimmed by 8 bases and J by 0 bases, leaving 14 bases between them. The CDR3 sequence: CASASGPNSYEQYF. In DNA, the CDR3 is TGTGCCAGCGCTTCCGGACCGAACTCCTACGAGCAGTACTTC.

This clone was recorded a few times. V and J are TRBV11-1 and TRBJ2-1, with a weak D call TRBD1 (6 bases). In germline, CDR1 is SGHAT, CDR2 FQDESV (reference sequence). This CDR3 is 16 amino acids long. Trimming removed 2 bases from V and 0 bases from J, with 11 bases in between. The CDR3 DNA sequence: TGTGCCAGCAGCTTATCTACAGGGTCCTCCTACAATGAGCAGTTCTTC. It yields the protein CASSLSTGSSYNEQFF.

This chain links TRBV19 with TRBJ2-2, with TRBD1 matching over 9 bases. With 1 base clipped from V and 2 bases from J, the junction kept 2 bases outside the gene matches. Germline V CDR1 and CDR2: LNHDA, SQIVND (reference sequence). The CDR3 has 16 residues. The CDR3: CASSIGTGDNTGELFF. DNA for the CDR3: TGTGCCAGTAGTATAGGGACAGGGGATAACACCGGGGAGCTGTTTTTT.

The CDR3 nucleotides read TGCGCCAGCAGCCAAGATTTGGAGGGGGGCACTGAAGCTTTCTTT. Its protein product is CASSQDLEGGTEAFF. The rearrangement links TRBV4-3 to TRBJ1-1; D is perhaps TRBD1 (6 bases). The CDR3 runs to 15 residues. Trimming cost V 0 bases and J 4 bases, with 12 bases left between them. In germline, CDR1 is LGHNA, CDR2 YSLEER.

This clone was detected a few times. Here the CDR3 reads CASSYTGNNEQFF. The CDR3 DNA reads as TGCGCCAGCAGCTACACGGGCAACAATGAGCAGTTCTTC. J is TRBJ2-1 and V is TRBV5-1; D uncertain. The CDR3 sequence is 13 residues long. Trimming shortened V by 3 bases and J by 5 bases, and 9 bases separated the two germline ends. CDR1 and CDR2 from the germline V gene are SGHRS and YFSETQ.

This clone turned up a few times. The rearrangement uses TRBV7-2 and TRBJ2-5, with D maybe TRBD2 (5 bases). The last part of the DNA fits TRBJ2-7 better; the J call may be wrong. Germline V lookup: CDR1 SGHTA, CDR2 FQGNSA. CDR3 length: 13 residues. The CDR3 DNA reads TGTGCCAGCAGCTTTGACCCGAGCGGCGAGCAGTACTTC. Its translation: CASSFDPSGEQYF.

The chain is built from TRBV11-1 and TRBJ2-5, with a weak D call TRBD2 (6 bases). Near its end, the DNA agrees better with TRBJ2-7, so the J call may be wrong. Germline V CDR1 and CDR2: SGHAT, FQDESV (reference sequence). This CDR3 is 15 amino acids long. CDR3 sequence reads: CASSLVSSGSYEQYF. The CDR3 nucleotides are TGTGCCAGCAGCTTAGTCAGTAGCGGCTCCTACGAGCAGTACTTC.

This clone has a handful of counts. This chain uses TRBV7-3 with TRBJ2-7, with no clear D. Looked up from germline, CDR1 is SGHTA and CDR2 is FQGTGA. This CDR3 is built from 15 residues. Trimming removed 1 base at V and 3 bases at J, with 13 bases between. CDR3 nucleotide sequence: TGTGCCAGCAGCTTAATTCTCTCGCACCTCTACGAGCAGTACTTC. As protein: CASSLILSHLYEQYF.

V gene TRBV27 combines with J gene TRBJ2-2; 8 positions match TRBD2. In germline, CDR1 is MNHEY, CDR2 SMNVEV (reference sequence). Unmatched junction bases numbered 13, after V lost 3 bases and J lost 4 bases. This CDR3 has 18 residues. CDR3 sequence reads: CASSFRTSTALVTGELFF. In DNA form, the CDR3 reads TGTGCCAGCAGTTTCAGGACTAGCACCGCCCTGGTCACCGGGGAGCTGTTTTTT.

This clone was counted between two and nine times. The chain couples TRBV4-1 to TRBJ1-1; D remains unclear. CDR1 and CDR2 from the germline V gene are MGHRA and YSYEKL. Trimming took off 0 bases at V and 0 bases at J, with 5 bases between the two ends. The length of the CDR3 is 14 residues. CDR3 sequence reads: CASSQESLNTEAFF. In DNA form, the CDR3 reads TGCGCCAGCAGCCAAGAGTCTCTGAACACTGAAGCTTTCTTT.

The chain recombines TRBV9 with TRBJ1-1, with D tentatively TRBD1 (6 bases). From germline, CDR1 is SGDLS and CDR2 YYNGEE. The CDR3 is made up of 14 amino acids. V was trimmed by 3 bases and J by 2 bases, leaving 11 bases between them. CDR3 nucleotide sequence: TGTGCCAGCAGCGGCAGGGGTTACAACACTGAAGCTTTCTTT. Its translation is CASSGRGYNTEAFF.

This clone was seen a few times. Here the CDR3 DNA reads TGTGCCACCAGCAGAGATAGCCAGGAAAAACTGTTTTTT. Its translation: CATSRDSQEKLFF. The chain is built from TRBV15 and TRBJ1-4; D not resolved. CDR3 size: 13 residues. V lost 0 bases, J lost 8 bases, and 7 bases lay in between. Looked up from germline, CDR1 is LNHNV and CDR2 is YYDKDF (reference sequence).

This clone was counted only a few times. The V gene is TRBV7-6, the J gene TRBJ1-2; no reliable D call. Germline loops: CDR1 SGHVS, CDR2 FNYEAQ. V lost 3 bases and J 8 bases, leaving 16 bases between the germline ends. This CDR3 spans 14 amino acids. DNA for the CDR3: TGTGCCAGCAGCTTCGGATCCAGCTCGGGGGGCTACACCTTC. Translating it yields CASSFGSSSGGYTF.

The rearrangement joins TRBV4-1 to TRBJ1-1; no definite D call. Trimming pared 2 bases from V and 5 bases from J, leaving 15 bases between. CDR1 and CDR2 from the germline V gene are MGHRA and YSYEKL. This CDR3 has 15 residues. CDR3: CASSQPVTGKTEAFF. The CDR3 nucleotides read TGCGCCAGCAGCCAACCGGTCACGGGGAAGACTGAAGCTTTCTTT.

As for this clone: The same CDR3 can be traced to other DNA sequences in this sample. The chain recombines TRBV29-1 with TRBJ2-3, with a tentative D call TRBD1 (5 bases). The CDR3 consists of 13 residues. Trimming pared 4 bases from V and 3 bases from J, leaving 11 bases between. Germline CDR1 SQVTM, CDR2 ANQGSEA. The CDR3 loop reads CSVGGRLTDTQYF. In DNA form, the CDR3 reads TGCAGCGTTGGGGGCAGGCTGACAGATACGCAGTATTTT.

This clone was found a few times. This rearrangement joins TRBV27 to TRBJ2-7, with D perhaps matching TRBD2 (5 bases). CDR1 and CDR2 (germline): MNHEY, SMNVEV (reference sequence). V lost 5 bases and J 4 bases, leaving 21 bases between the germline ends. This CDR3 comprises 16 residues. The CDR3 sequence is CASSPERARAFYEQYF. CDR3 nucleotide sequence: TGTGCCAGCAGTCCGGAGAGAGCGAGGGCATTTTACGAGCAGTACTTC.

This clone has only a few counts. This chain's CDR3 is CASSLRARGANTGELFF. In nucleotides, the CDR3 is TGTGCCAGCAGCTTAAGGGCCAGGGGCGCGAACACCGGGGAGCTGTTTTTT. The chain couples TRBV7-9 to TRBJ2-2, with a possible D match to TRBD1 (6 bases). The germline V gene encodes CDR1 SEHNR and CDR2 FQNEAQ (reference sequence). The V and J ends lost 2 bases and 0 bases respectively, with 13 bases between them. The CDR3 has 17 residues.